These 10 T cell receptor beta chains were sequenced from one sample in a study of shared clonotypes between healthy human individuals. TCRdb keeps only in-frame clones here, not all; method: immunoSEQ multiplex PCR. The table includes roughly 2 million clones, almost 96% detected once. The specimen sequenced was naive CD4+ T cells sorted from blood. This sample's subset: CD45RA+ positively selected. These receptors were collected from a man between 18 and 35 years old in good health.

The CDR3 spells CASTGGNQPQHF. CDR3 nucleotides: TGCGCCAGCACGGGCGGCAATCAGCCCCAGCATTTT. The genes are TRBV10-2 and TRBJ1-5, with D unresolved. The germline CDR1 and CDR2 sequences are WSHSY and SAAADI. The ends were cut back, 7 bases at V and 2 bases at J, with 6 bases in the middle. The CDR3 sequence is 12 residues long.

The CDR3 spells CASSLAVFASMLGYTF. As DNA, the CDR3 is TGTGCCAGCAGTCTGGCGGTTTTCGCGAGTATGTTGGGCTACACCTTC. This chain links TRBV7-2 with TRBJ1-2; D gene unclear. V gave up 6 bases and J gave up 8 bases, with 25 bases separating them. Germline lookup yields CDR1 SGHTA and CDR2 FQGNSA. The CDR3 spans 16 residues. Full variable domain (rest looked up from reference TRBV7-2 and TRBJ1-2): GAGVSQSPSNKVTEKGKDVELRCDPISGHTALYWYRQSLGQGLEFLIYFQGNSAPDKSGLPSDRFSAERTGGSVSTLTIQRTQQEDSAVYLCASSLAVFASMLGYTFGSGTRLTVV.

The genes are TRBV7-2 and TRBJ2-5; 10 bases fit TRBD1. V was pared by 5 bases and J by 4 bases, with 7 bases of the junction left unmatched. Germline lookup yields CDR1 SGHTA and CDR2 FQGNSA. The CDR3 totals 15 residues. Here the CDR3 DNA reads TGTGCCAGCAGCAAGGGACAGGGGTGGGGAGAGACCCAGTACTTC. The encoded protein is CASSKGQGWGETQYF.

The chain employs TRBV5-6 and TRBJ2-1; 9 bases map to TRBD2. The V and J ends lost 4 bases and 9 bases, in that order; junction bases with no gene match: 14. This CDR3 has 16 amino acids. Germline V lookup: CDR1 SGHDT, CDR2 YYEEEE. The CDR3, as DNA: TGTGCCAGCAGCCACAACCAGCGGGGGGTTTACCGTGAGCAGTTCTTC. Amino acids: CASSHNQRGVYREQFF.

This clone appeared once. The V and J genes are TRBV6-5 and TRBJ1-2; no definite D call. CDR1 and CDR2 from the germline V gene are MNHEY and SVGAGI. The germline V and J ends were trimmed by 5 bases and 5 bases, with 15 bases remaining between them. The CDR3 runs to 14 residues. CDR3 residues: CASSRGRPGYGYTF. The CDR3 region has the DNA TGTGCCAGCAGTCGGGGTCGTCCGGGGTATGGCTACACCTTC.

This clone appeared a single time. In DNA form, the CDR3 reads TGTGCCAGCAGCTTAGGGGGAAAGGGAACTGAAGCTTTCTTT. Residues: CASSLGGKGTEAFF. J is TRBJ1-1 and V is TRBV7-2, with D uncertain. From germline, CDR1 is SGHTA and CDR2 FQGNSA. Trimming removed 1 base from V and 5 bases from J, with 11 bases in between. This CDR3 is 14 amino acids long.

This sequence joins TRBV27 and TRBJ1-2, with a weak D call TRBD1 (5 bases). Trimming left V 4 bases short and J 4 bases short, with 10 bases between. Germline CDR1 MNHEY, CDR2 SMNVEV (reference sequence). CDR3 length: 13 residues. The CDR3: CASSSRGSYGYTF. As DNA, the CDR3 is TGTGCCAGCAGTTCGAGGGGCTCCTATGGCTACACCTTC.

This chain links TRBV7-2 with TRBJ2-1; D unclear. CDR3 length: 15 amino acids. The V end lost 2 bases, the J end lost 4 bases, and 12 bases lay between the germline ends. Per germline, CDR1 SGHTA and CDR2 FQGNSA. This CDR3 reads CASSLSRMKYNEQFF. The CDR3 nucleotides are TGTGCCAGCAGCTTATCGAGGATGAAATACAATGAGCAGTTCTTC.

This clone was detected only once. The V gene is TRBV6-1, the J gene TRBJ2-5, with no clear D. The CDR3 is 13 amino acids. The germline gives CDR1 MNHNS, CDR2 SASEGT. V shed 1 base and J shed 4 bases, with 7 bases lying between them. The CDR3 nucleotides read TGTGCCAGCAGTGAAGAGCGCGGAGAGACCCAGTACTTC. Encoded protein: CASSEERGETQYF.

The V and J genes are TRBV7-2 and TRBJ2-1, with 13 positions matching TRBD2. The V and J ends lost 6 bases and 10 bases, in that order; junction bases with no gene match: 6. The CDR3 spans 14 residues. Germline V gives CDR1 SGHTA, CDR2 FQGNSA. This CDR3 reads CASSGLAGAWEQFF. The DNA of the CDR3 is TGTGCCAGCAGTGGACTAGCGGGAGCATGGGAGCAGTTCTTC.